This TCR beta chain was obtained from a study of PD-1 blockade in classical Hodgkin lymphoma. Libraries were prepared by immunoSEQ multiplex PCR; TCRdb keeps only in-frame clonotypes and omits some of them. The sample has around 43,000 clones; roughly 91% are singletons. This clone was observed a handful of times. The CDR3 runs 16 residues. The V gene lost 2 bases and the J gene lost 3 bases, with 15 bases spanning the gap. In germline, CDR1 is SGHNT, CDR2 YYREEE (reference sequence). Described time point: newly diagnosed, previously untreated cHL patient sample. Acting as the comparison were PBMCs from newly diagnosed, untreated classical Hodgkin lymphoma.

The sequencing sample was made of peripheral blood mononuclear cells (PBMCs). This TCR came from a human donor with classical Hodgkin lymphoma. V and J are TRBV5-4 and TRBJ1-3; D uncertain. The CDR3 spells CASSFVPSAVGNTIYF. The CDR3 DNA is TGTGCCAGCAGCTTCGTTCCCTCGGCGGTTGGAAACACCATATATTTT.